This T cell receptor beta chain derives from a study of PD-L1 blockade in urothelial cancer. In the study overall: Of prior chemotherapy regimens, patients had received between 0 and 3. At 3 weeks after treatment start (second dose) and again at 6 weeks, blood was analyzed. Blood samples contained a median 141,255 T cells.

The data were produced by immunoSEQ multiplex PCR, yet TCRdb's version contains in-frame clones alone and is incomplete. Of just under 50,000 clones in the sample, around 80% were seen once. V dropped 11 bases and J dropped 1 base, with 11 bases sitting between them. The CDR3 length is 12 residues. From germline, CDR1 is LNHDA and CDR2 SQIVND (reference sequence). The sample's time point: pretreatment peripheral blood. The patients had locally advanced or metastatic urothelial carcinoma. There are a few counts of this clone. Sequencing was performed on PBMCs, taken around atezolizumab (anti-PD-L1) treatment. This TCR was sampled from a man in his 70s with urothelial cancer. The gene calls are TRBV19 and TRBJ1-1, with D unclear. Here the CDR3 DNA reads TGTGCCGTAGAAAAATCGAACACTGAAGCTTTCTTT. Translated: CAVEKSNTEAFF.